This T cell receptor beta chain was obtained from a study of blood T cell repertoires in COVID-19. About the study: The samples span acute and convalescent COVID-19 from the United States, Italy and Spain. PBMCs, B-cell-depleted T cells, or T cells provided the cDNA or gDNA that made up the material.

Unmatched junction bases numbered 14, after V lost 6 bases and J lost 0 bases. Germline CDR1 is SGHTS and CDR2 is YDEGEE. This CDR3 contains 18 residues. Original handling: It was from reference gene primer amplification that nucleated cell counts were estimated. Assay used: immunoSEQ multiplex PCR; TCRdb lists only in-frame clones, some missing. The V and J calls and clone size are taken from that table; D and trimming were inferred from the DNA. The table records approximately 76,000 clones, around nine tenths of them present only once. The clonotype originates from a human donor in a cohort sampled during active COVID-19. Source material: peripheral blood. The chain couples TRBV5-8 to TRBJ2-1; TRBD1 agrees at 8 bases. CDR3 DNA sequence: TGTGCCAGCAAAAAGGACAGGGACCTCTTGAGCTCCTACAATGAGCAGTTCTTC. Translation gives CASKKDRDLLSSYNEQFF.